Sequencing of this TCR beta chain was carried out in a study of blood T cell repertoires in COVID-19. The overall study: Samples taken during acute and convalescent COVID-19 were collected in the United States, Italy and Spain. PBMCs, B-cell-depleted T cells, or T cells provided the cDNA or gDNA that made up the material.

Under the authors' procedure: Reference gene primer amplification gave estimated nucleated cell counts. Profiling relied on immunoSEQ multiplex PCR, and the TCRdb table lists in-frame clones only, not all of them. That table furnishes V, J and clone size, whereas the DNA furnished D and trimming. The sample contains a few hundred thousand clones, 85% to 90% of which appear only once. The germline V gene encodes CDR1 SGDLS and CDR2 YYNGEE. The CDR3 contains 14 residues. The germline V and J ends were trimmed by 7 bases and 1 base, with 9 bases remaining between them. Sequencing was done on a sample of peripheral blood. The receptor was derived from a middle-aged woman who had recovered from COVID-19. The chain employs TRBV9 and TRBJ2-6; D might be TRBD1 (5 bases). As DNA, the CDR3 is TGTGCCAGCGCTGGGGCTTCTGGGGCCAACGTCCTGACTTTC. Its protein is CASAGASGANVLTF.